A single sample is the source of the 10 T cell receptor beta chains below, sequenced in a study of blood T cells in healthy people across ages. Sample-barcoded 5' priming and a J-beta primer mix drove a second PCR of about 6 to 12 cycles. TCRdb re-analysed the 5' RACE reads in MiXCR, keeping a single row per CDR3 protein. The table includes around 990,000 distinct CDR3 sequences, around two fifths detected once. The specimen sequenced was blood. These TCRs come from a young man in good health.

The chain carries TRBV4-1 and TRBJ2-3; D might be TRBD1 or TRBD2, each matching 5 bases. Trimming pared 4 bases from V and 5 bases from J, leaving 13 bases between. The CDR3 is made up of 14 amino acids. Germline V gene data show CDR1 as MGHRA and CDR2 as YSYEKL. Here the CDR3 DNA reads TGCGCCAGCAGCCCCGGGGCTAGTATAGATACGCAGTATTTT. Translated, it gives CASSPGASIDTQYF.

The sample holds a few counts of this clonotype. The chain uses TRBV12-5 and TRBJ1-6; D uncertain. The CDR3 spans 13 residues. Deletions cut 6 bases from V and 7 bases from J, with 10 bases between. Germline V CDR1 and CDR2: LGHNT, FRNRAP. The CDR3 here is CASGELENSPLHF. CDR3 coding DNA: TGTGCTAGTGGAGAGCTGGAAAATTCACCCCTCCACTTT.

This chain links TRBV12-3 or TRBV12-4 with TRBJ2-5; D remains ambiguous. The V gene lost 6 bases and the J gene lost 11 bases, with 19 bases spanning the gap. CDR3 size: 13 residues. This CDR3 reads CASSQARTSEQYF. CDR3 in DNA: TGTGCCAGCAGCCAGGCACGGACGTCTGAGCAGTACTTC.

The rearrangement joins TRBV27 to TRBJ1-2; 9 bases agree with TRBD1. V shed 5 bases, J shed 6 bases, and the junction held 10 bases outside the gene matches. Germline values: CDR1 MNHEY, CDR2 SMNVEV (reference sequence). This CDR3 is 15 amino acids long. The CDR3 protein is CASSALDRGLDGYTF. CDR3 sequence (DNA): TGTGCCAGCAGTGCACTGGACAGGGGTTTGGATGGCTACACCTTC.

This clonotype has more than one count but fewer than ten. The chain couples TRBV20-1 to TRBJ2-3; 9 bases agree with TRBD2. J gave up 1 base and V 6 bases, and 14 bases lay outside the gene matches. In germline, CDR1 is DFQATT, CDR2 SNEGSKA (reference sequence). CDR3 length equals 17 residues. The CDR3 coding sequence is TGCAGTGCCACCCGACTAGCGGCTTCCCTTGGCACAGATACGCAGTATTTT. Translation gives CSATRLAASLGTDTQYF.

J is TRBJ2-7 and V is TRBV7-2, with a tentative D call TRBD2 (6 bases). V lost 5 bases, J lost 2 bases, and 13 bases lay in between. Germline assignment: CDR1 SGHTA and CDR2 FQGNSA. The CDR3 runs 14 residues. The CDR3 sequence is CASSSYGGTYEQYF. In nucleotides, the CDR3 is TGTGCCAGCAGCAGTTACGGGGGTACCTACGAGCAGTACTTC.

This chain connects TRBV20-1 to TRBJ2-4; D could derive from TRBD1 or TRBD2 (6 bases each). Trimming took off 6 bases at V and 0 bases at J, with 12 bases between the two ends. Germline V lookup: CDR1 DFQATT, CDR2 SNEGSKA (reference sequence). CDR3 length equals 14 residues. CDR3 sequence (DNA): TGCAGTGCCGGAGGGGGGAGAGCCAAAAACATTCAGTACTTC. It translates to CSAGGGRAKNIQYF.

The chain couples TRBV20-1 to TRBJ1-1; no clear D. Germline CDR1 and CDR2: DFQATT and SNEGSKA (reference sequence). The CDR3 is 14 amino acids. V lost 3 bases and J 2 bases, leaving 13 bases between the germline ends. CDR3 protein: CSASAPAGNTEAFF. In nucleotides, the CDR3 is TGCAGTGCTAGCGCCCCGGCAGGCAACACTGAAGCTTTCTTT.

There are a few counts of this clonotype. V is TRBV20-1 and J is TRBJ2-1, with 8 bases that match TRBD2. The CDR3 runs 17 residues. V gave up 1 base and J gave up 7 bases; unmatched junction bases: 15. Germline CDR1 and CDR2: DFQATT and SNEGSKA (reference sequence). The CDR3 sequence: CSARGPQQRGLGNEQFF. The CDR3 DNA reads TGCAGTGCTAGAGGTCCTCAACAGCGGGGGTTAGGGAATGAGCAGTTCTTC.

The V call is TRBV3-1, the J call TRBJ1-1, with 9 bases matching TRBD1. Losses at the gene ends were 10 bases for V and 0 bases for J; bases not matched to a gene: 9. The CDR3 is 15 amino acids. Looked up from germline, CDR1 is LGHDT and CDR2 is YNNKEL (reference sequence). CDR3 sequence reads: CATQTGTGLNTEAFF. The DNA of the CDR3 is TGTGCCACCCAGACCGGGACAGGGCTGAACACTGAAGCTTTCTTT.